A selection of T cell receptor beta chains follows, all from one sample in a study of cytomegalovirus exposure and HLA in healthy donors. Assay used: immunoSEQ multiplex PCR; TCRdb lists only in-frame clones, some missing. Altogether 100,000 to 150,000 clones are present, more than 70% being singletons, with the ten largest covering 1.4% to 1.5%. The sample was PBMCs. The source of these receptors is a young man in good health and CMV-seronegative. Both conserved end residues are part of each CDR3. A D gene is named only where the DNA matches it firmly. Size values are once, few and many counts, or a class for expanded clones, and some rows have none.

CASSANLPGTSERDTQYF	TGTGCCAGCAGCGCCAACCTCCCCGGGACTAGCGAGCGAGATACGCAGTATTTT	TRBJ2-3	once	TRBV9	TRBD2
CGGGTTGELFF	TGCGGGGGAGGGACCACCGGGGAGCTGTTTTTT	TRBJ2-2	.	TRBV29-1	TRBD2
CASSVVGSPDYEQFF	TGTGCCAGCAGCGTAGTCGGGAGCCCCGATTATGAGCAGTTCTTC	TRBJ2-1	.	TRBV9	.
CASSEEAGVNEQFF	TGTGCCAGCAGTGAAGAAGCAGGGGTAAATGAGCAGTTCTTC	TRBJ2-1	.	TRBV2	.
CASSPGKGYGYTF	TGTGCCAGCTCACCAGGGAAGGGGTATGGCTACACCTTC	TRBJ1-2	once	TRBV18	.
CASSPGTVDIFTF	TGTGCCAGCTCCCCCGGGACAGTCGACATTTTCACCTTC	TRBJ1-2	.	TRBV18	TRBD1
CASSQDGQPQHF	TGCGCCAGCAGCCAAGATGGCCAGCCCCAGCATTTT	TRBJ1-5	.	TRBV4-3	.
CSVEDRGRGLFLYNEQFF	TGCAGCGTTGAAGATCGAGGCAGGGGCCTTTTCCTCTACAATGAGCAGTTCTTC	TRBJ2-1	.	TRBV29-1	.
CASSLQGGGYNEQFF	TGTGCCAGCAGCCTACAGGGGGGGGGATACAATGAGCAGTTCTTC	TRBJ2-1	.	TRBV6-5	.
CASSLPGTSYYNEQFF	TGTGCCAGCAGCTTGCCGGGCACTAGCTACTACAATGAGCAGTTCTTC	TRBJ2-1	.	TRBV5-6	.
CASSRGQNTEAFF	TGTGCCAGCAGCCGCGGACAGAACACTGAAGCTTTCTTT	TRBJ1-1	.	TRBV14	.
CASSRIMTGGSYEQYF	TGTGCCAGCAGTCGTATAATGACAGGGGGCTCCTACGAGCAGTACTTC	TRBJ2-7	few	TRBV7-9	TRBD1
CASSYPGTSGSYEQYF	TGTGCCAGCAGTTACCCCGGGACTAGCGGCTCCTACGAGCAGTACTTC	TRBJ2-7	.	TRBV6-5	TRBD2
CASSEYSGSPLDTQYF	TGTGCCAGCAGTGAGTATAGCGGGAGCCCCCTGGATACGCAGTATTTT	TRBJ2-3	.	TRBV6-1	TRBD2
CASSMTSGTYEQYF	TGTGCCAGTAGTATGACTAGCGGGACCTACGAGCAGTACTTC	TRBJ2-7	.	TRBV19	TRBD2
CASSAGLLSYEQYF	TGTGCCAGCAGCGCCGGACTTCTCTCCTACGAGCAGTACTTC	TRBJ2-7	.	TRBV9	.
CASRGIRDSLYEQYF	TGTGCCAGCAGAGGGATCCGGGACAGTCTCTACGAGCAGTACTTC	TRBJ2-7	once	TRBV27	TRBD1
CASSQGGGNPDTQYF	TGCGCCAGCAGCCAAGGGGGGGGCAACCCAGATACGCAGTATTTT	TRBJ2-3	.	TRBV4-3	.
CASSLEPRSNQPQHF	TGCGCCAGCAGCTTGGAGCCGCGGAGCAATCAGCCCCAGCATTTT	TRBJ1-5	.	TRBV5-1	.
CASSPGQNTEAFF	TGTGCCAGCTCACCGGGACAGAACACTGAAGCTTTCTTT	TRBJ1-1	few	TRBV18	.
CASSLAGTGSYEQYF	TGTGCCAGCAGCTTAGCTGGCACAGGGTCCTACGAGCAGTACTTC	TRBJ2-7	.	TRBV7-9	.
CASSGIKQGATDTQYF	TGCGCCAGCAGCGGTATTAAACAGGGGGCCACAGATACGCAGTATTTT	TRBJ2-3	.	TRBV5-1	TRBD1
CASSQSARGRDYEQYF	TGCGCCAGCAGTCAATCGGCAAGGGGCAGAGACTACGAGCAGTACTTC	TRBJ2-7	.	TRBV23-1	.
CASRSGLAGLYEQYF	TGTGCCAGTAGATCGGGGTTAGCGGGACTCTACGAGCAGTACTTC	TRBJ2-7	once	TRBV19	TRBD2
CSVELTGSTEAFF	TGCAGCGTTGAATTGACAGGATCCACTGAAGCTTTCTTT	TRBJ1-1	once	TRBV29-1	.
CSVEGLGRGTEAFF	TGCAGCGTTGAAGGCTTGGGGAGAGGAACTGAAGCTTTCTTT	TRBJ1-1	.	TRBV29-1	.
CASSLNFPTEAFF	TGTGCCAGCAGCTTAAATTTCCCTACTGAAGCTTTCTTT	TRBJ1-1	.	TRBV7-9	.
CASSLYPQGQFSINEKLFF	TGTGCCAGCAGCTTATACCCTCAGGGACAGTTTAGTATCAATGAAAAACTGTTTTTT	TRBJ1-4	.	TRBV7-2	TRBD1
CASSSGVSRNTGELFF	TGTGCCAGCAGTTCCGGGGTCTCTAGAAACACCGGGGAGCTGTTTTTT	TRBJ2-2	.	TRBV5-4	.
CASSVDKGPADYGYTF	TGTGCCAGCAGCGTAGACAAGGGGCCCGCCGATTATGGCTACACCTTC	TRBJ1-2	.	TRBV9	.
CASSPDYSGANVLTF	TGTGCCAGCAGTCCGGACTACTCTGGGGCCAACGTCCTGACTTTC	TRBJ2-6	.	TRBV11-3	.
CASSFQGSGNTIYF	TGTGCCAGCAGCTTTCAGGGGAGTGGAAACACCATATATTTT	TRBJ1-3	.	TRBV7-2	.
CASSVGLAANNEQFF	TGTGCCAGCAGCGTAGGACTAGCGGCCAACAATGAGCAGTTCTTC	TRBJ2-1	.	TRBV9	TRBD2
CASSTYLGARIQYF	TGTGCCAGCAGCACCTATTTAGGGGCTCGGATACAGTACTTC	TRBJ2-7	.	TRBV7-9	.
CASSLRAASGGVRQFF	TGCGCCAGCAGCTTGCGGGCCGCTAGCGGCGGGGTGCGGCAGTTCTTC	TRBJ2-1	.	TRBV5-1	TRBD2
CASSLYSGQSSGNTIYF	TGTGCCAGCAGCTTGTATTCGGGACAGTCCTCTGGAAACACCATATATTTT	TRBJ1-3	.	TRBV5-5	TRBD1
CAWRMGAGGKIDEQFF	TGTGCCTGGAGGATGGGAGCGGGAGGGAAAATCGATGAGCAGTTCTTC	TRBJ2-1	.	TRBV30	TRBD2
CASSYSSYEPQHF	TGTGCCAGCAGTTACTCGTCGTATGAGCCCCAGCATTTT	TRBJ1-5	.	TRBV6-5	.
CASSQGLAGSTDTQYF	TGTGCCAGCAGCCAAGGACTAGCGGGAAGCACAGATACGCAGTATTTT	TRBJ2-3	.	TRBV4-2	TRBD2
CASTASTGRSEAFF	TGTGCCAGCACCGCCTCCACAGGCCGTTCTGAAGCTTTCTTT	TRBJ1-1	.	TRBV6-5	.
CASSSGLNQETQYF	TGTGCCAGCAGTTCGGGACTAAATCAAGAGACCCAGTACTTC	TRBJ2-5	.	TRBV27	TRBD2
CASSGLGVSSYEQYF	TGTGCCAGCAGTGGACTAGGGGTAAGCTCCTACGAGCAGTACTTC	TRBJ2-7	.	TRBV6-6	TRBD2
CAIRLRFDQPQHF	TGTGCCATCCGGTTGAGGTTTGATCAGCCCCAGCATTTT	TRBJ1-5	.	TRBV10-3	.
CASEYTYEQYF	TGTGCCAGCGAGTATACCTACGAGCAGTACTTC	TRBJ2-7	.	TRBV2	.
CASTERGQQGGELFF	TGTGCCAGCACTGAGCGGGGTCAGCAGGGGGGGGAGCTGTTTTTT	TRBJ2-2	.	TRBV6-6	.
CASIGAAASEAFF	TGTGCCAGTATTGGCGCGGCAGCCTCTGAAGCTTTCTTT	TRBJ1-1	few	TRBV19	.
CASSFSGMEGNTIYF	TGCGCCAGCAGCTTTTCGGGGATGGAAGGAAACACCATATATTTT	TRBJ1-3	.	TRBV5-1	.
CASSPLMDRVGYTF	TGTGCCAGCAGCCCGCTAATGGACAGGGTGGGCTACACCTTC	TRBJ1-2	.	TRBV9	TRBD1